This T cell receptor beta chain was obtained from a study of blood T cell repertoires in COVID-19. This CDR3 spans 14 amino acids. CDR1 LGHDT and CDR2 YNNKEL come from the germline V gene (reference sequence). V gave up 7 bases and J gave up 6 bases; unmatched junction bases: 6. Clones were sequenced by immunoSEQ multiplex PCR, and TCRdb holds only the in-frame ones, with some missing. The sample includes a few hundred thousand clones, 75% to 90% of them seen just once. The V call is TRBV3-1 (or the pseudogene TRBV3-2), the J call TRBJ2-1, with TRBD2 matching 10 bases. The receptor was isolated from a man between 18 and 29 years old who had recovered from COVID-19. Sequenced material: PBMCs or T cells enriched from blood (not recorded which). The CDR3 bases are TGTGCCAGCACCCCCATAGCGGGGGGCAATGAGCAGTTCTTC. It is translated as CASTPIAGGNEQFF.